The 8 T cell receptor beta chains in this list originate from one sample, sequenced in a study of cytomegalovirus exposure and HLA in healthy donors. The PCR made use of 60 Vbeta and 13 Jbeta primers. The protocol was immunoSEQ multiplex PCR, while the TCRdb copy is restricted to in-frame clones and leaves out a portion. The table records roughly 110,000 clones, over 75% of them present only once. Sample: PBMCs. The receptors originated from a woman in her late teens or twenties in good health and CMV-seronegative.

J is TRBJ1-2 and V is TRBV7-8; D is uncertain. V was clipped by 3 bases and J by 0 bases, with 11 bases between them. The CDR3 runs 15 residues. Germline V gives CDR1 SGHVS, CDR2 FQNEAQ. CDR3 sequence: CASSFGYLANYGYTF. DNA for the CDR3: TGTGCCAGCAGCTTCGGGTATCTGGCTAACTATGGCTACACCTTC.

The chain is built from TRBV28 and TRBJ2-5, with TRBD2 matching 9 bases. From germline, CDR1 is MDHEN and CDR2 SYDVKM. The ends lost 3 bases at V and 5 bases at J; junction bases unmatched: 10. CDR3 length: 16 amino acids. The CDR3 sequence is CASSFLVSGGWETQYF. The CDR3 DNA reads TGTGCCAGCAGTTTTCTTGTGAGCGGGGGGTGGGAGACCCAGTACTTC.

The CDR3 loop reads CASSLTSGAFQETQYF. Here the CDR3 DNA reads TGCGCCAGCAGCTTAACTAGCGGGGCATTCCAAGAGACCCAGTACTTC. The V call is TRBV5-1, the J call TRBJ2-5; TRBD2 matches at 10 bases. Germline values: CDR1 SGHRS, CDR2 YFSETQ. The CDR3 totals 16 residues. After removal of 2 bases from V and 1 base from J, the junction contained 5 bases not matched to a gene.

The rearrangement links TRBV7-8 to TRBJ1-1; possibly TRBD1 for D (5 bases). From germline, CDR1 is SGHVS and CDR2 FQNEAQ. V dropped 0 bases and J dropped 7 bases, with 12 bases sitting between them. The CDR3 has 14 residues. CDR3 coding DNA: TGTGCCAGCAGCTTAGCTTTTCGGGGGGTTGAAGCTTTCTTT. This sequence encodes CASSLAFRGVEAFF.

This clone came up once. The chain links TRBV19 to TRBJ1-4, with 8 nucleotides matching TRBD1. With 5 bases clipped from V and 7 bases from J, the junction kept 6 bases outside the gene matches. The CDR3 runs 14 residues. CDR1 is LNHDA, CDR2 SQIVND, per germline (reference sequence). Here the CDR3 DNA reads TGTGCCAGTAGTCCCCCAGGACAGGGTGAAAAACTGTTTTTT. Its translation is CASSPPGQGEKLFF.

The chain couples TRBV7-2 to TRBJ2-3; the match to TRBD1 covers 9 bases. In germline, CDR1 is SGHTA, CDR2 FQGNSA. The CDR3 is 17 residues long. With 5 bases clipped from V and 3 bases from J, the junction kept 12 bases outside the gene matches. CDR3 region: CASSKRGQGRGTDTQYF. The DNA of the CDR3 is TGTGCCAGCAGCAAGCGTGGACAGGGGAGGGGGACAGATACGCAGTATTTT.

The chain links TRBV19 to TRBJ2-1, with D possibly matching TRBD2 (6 bases). Germline lookup yields CDR1 LNHDA and CDR2 SQIVND (reference sequence). V lost 1 base and J lost 2, with 6 bases in between. The CDR3 contains 14 residues. The DNA for the CDR3 is TGTGCCAGTAGTATAGGGGGGGCCTACAATGAGCAGTTCTTC. Protein: CASSIGGAYNEQFF.

V usage is TRBV29-1 and J usage is TRBJ1-2, with TRBD1 identical over 9 bases. Germline CDR1 SQVTM, CDR2 ANQGSEA. V shed 7 bases and J 3 bases; nucleotides not matched to a gene: 6. The CDR3 loop spans 13 amino acids. CDR3 in amino acids: CSARDRVHYGYTF. The CDR3 region has the DNA TGCAGCGCCCGGGACAGGGTTCACTATGGCTACACCTTC. The full variable domain, its missing parts supplied by reference TRBV29-1 and TRBJ1-2, is SAVISQKPSRDICQRGTSLTIQCQVDSQVTMMFWYRQQPGQSLTLIATANQGSEATYESGFVIDKFPISRPNLTFSTLTVSNMSPEDSSIYLCSARDRVHYGYTFGSGTRLTVV.